One and the same sample provided the 22 T cell receptor beta chains below, sequenced in a study of CD8 T cells in Susac syndrome. Random hexamers served to reverse transcribe roughly 0.45 to 1 ug RNA. TCRdb re-derived calls from the immunoSEQ multiplex PCR reads in MiXCR, one entry per CDR3 protein. The sample has some 200,000 distinct CDR3 sequences, 90% to 95% seen once. Sequencing used CD4+ T cells from PBMCs. These receptors all stem from a human donor with multiple sclerosis.

This chain connects TRBV2 to TRBJ2-3, with D perhaps TRBD1 (5 bases). Germline V gene sequence: CDR1 SNHLY, CDR2 FYNNEI. The CDR3 is 12 residues long. V gave up 4 bases and J gave up 10 bases, with 12 bases separating them. The CDR3 loop is CASSGGLPAQYF. The CDR3 DNA is TGTGCCAGCAGTGGGGGCCTTCCGGCGCAGTATTTT. Supplemented by reference TRBV2 and TRBJ2-3, the full variable domain reads EPEVTQTPSHQVTQMGQEVILRCVPISNHLYFYWYRQILGQKVEFLVSFYNNEISEKSEIFDDQFSVERPDGSNFTLKIRSTKLEDSAMYFCASSGGLPAQYFGPGTRLTVL.

The chain is built from TRBV30 and TRBJ1-5; D not resolved. Germline V gives CDR1 GTSNPN, CDR2 SVGIG (reference sequence). The CDR3 covers 14 residues. Trimming removed 1 base from V and 0 bases from J, with 7 bases in between. The CDR3 here is CAWSAGDSNQPQHF. The CDR3 DNA follows: TGTGCCTGGAGTGCAGGAGATAGCAATCAGCCCCAGCATTTT.

This clonotype has a single count. The chain couples TRBV14 to TRBJ1-1; D uncertain. V lost 2 bases to trimming and J lost 2 bases, with 9 bases between them. CDR3 length: 14 amino acids. Germline V gene lookup returns CDR1 SGHDN and CDR2 FVKESK. CDR3 bases: TGTGCCAGCAGCCAAAACCTGGCCAACACTGAAGCTTTCTTT. Translated: CASSQNLANTEAFF. The full variable domain, with the rest looked up from reference TRBV14 and TRBJ1-1, is EAGVTQFPSHSVIEKGQTVTLRCDPISGHDNLYWYRRVMGKEIKFLLHFVKESKQDESGMPNNRFLAERTGGTYSTLKVQPAELEDSGVYFCASSQNLANTEAFFGQGTRLTVV.

The chain uses TRBV15 and TRBJ1-1; no clear D. Per germline, CDR1 LNHNV and CDR2 YYDKDF (reference sequence). The CDR3 has 15 amino acids. The V end lost 0 bases, the J end lost 7 bases, and 15 bases lay between the germline ends. The DNA of the CDR3 is TGTGCCACCAGCAGAGATCCGGGCCGCGGGTTTGAAGCTTTCTTT. Translating it yields CATSRDPGRGFEAFF.

The V and J genes are TRBV29-1 and TRBJ2-5, with a weak D call TRBD1 (7 bases). V lost 7 bases and J 1 base, leaving 13 bases between the germline ends. Per the germline V gene, CDR1 is SQVTM and CDR2 is ANQGSEA. The CDR3 sequence is 13 residues long. CDR3 sequence (DNA): TGCAGCGGCGGGACAGCGTTCCAAGAGACCCAGTACTTC. Translation: CSGGTAFQETQYF.

The chain joins TRBV29-1 to TRBJ2-7; D might be TRBD1 (6 bases). The CDR3 covers 11 residues. V lost 5 bases to trimming and J lost 4 bases, with 9 bases between them. Germline V gene lookup returns CDR1 SQVTM and CDR2 ANQGSEA. CDR3 in DNA: TGCAGCGTTTACCAGGGGTACGAGCAGTACTTC. Translated, it gives CSVYQGYEQYF.

The chain couples TRBV20-1 to TRBJ2-7; D is possibly TRBD2 (5 bases). Germline CDR1 DFQATT, CDR2 SNEGSKA (reference sequence). The CDR3 totals 14 residues. The germline V and J ends were trimmed by 0 bases and 5 bases, with 14 bases remaining between them. CDR3 region: CSARDPKAADEQYF. The CDR3 DNA is TGCAGTGCTAGAGATCCGAAAGCGGCTGACGAGCAGTACTTC.

CDR3 protein: CASGSAPNTQYF. The DNA of the CDR3 is TGTGCTAGTGGTTCGGCCCCTAATACGCAGTATTTT. This chain uses TRBV12-5 with TRBJ2-3; D ambiguous. The V end lost 4 bases, the J end lost 7 bases, and 9 bases lay between the germline ends. The CDR3 runs 12 residues. Germline V gene lookup returns CDR1 LGHNT and CDR2 FRNRAP.

This clonotype occurred once. This sequence joins TRBV23-1 and TRBJ1-5; 8 positions match TRBD1. TRBV23-1 is an open reading frame whose function is uncertain. CDR3 length: 15 amino acids. With 6 bases clipped from V and 2 bases from J, the junction kept 6 bases outside the gene matches. The CDR3 spells CASRQGANGNQPQHF. In nucleotides, the CDR3 is TGCGCCAGCAGGCAGGGGGCCAACGGCAATCAGCCCCAGCATTTT.

This chain uses TRBV29-1 with TRBJ2-1; 8 bases are a match to TRBD2. Losses at the gene ends were 5 bases for V and 2 bases for J; bases not matched to a gene: 17. Per germline, CDR1 SQVTM and CDR2 ANQGSEA. This CDR3 comprises 18 residues. Here the CDR3 reads CSVSLRQTGTRAYNEQFF. In DNA, the CDR3 is TGCAGCGTTTCCCTAAGGCAAACCGGGACTAGGGCCTACAATGAGCAGTTCTTC.

The chain links TRBV7-2 to TRBJ1-2; TRBD1 aligns across 7 bases. Germline values: CDR1 SGHTA, CDR2 FQGNSA. This CDR3 comprises 13 residues. V lost 5 bases and J lost 8; bases outside the gene matches: 8. CDR3 bases: TGTGCCAGCAGCGATCGACAGGGTGAAGGCTACACCTTC. This codes for CASSDRQGEGYTF. The full variable domain, completed using reference TRBV7-2 and TRBJ1-2, is GAGVSQSPSNKVTEKGKDVELRCDPISGHTALYWYRQSLGQGLEFLIYFQGNSAPDKSGLPSDRFSAERTGGSVSTLTIQRTQQEDSAVYLCASSDRQGEGYTFGSGTRLTVV.

This clonotype was counted only a few times. Mismatch with germline at one junction end may stem from a read error. The rearrangement joins TRBV5-1 to TRBJ2-1; tentative D call: TRBD2 (5 bases). This CDR3 is 12 amino acids long. Germline CDR1 reads SGHRS; CDR2 reads YFSETQ. CDR3 nucleotide sequence: TGTGCCAGCAGTTTTGGCGGGAATGAGCAGTTCTTC. Amino acids: CASSFGGNEQFF.

The CDR3 DNA follows: TGTGCCAGCAGCTTAGAGACAGCCAATGACATTCAGTACTTC. This encodes CASSLETANDIQYF. V gene TRBV7-6 combines with J gene TRBJ2-4, with D perhaps TRBD1 (5 bases). Germline values: CDR1 SGHVS, CDR2 FNYEAQ. With 1 base removed from V and 8 bases from J, the gap between germline ends came to 12 bases. This CDR3 has 14 residues.

The chain links TRBV3-1 to TRBJ1-4; D is undetermined. CDR1 LGHDT and CDR2 YNNKEL come from the germline V gene (reference sequence). Trimming took off 1 base at V and 0 bases at J, with 6 bases between the two ends. This CDR3 spans 15 amino acids. In DNA form, the CDR3 reads TGTGCCAGCAGCCAAGTGGCAGCAACTAATGAAAAACTGTTTTTT. It translates to CASSQVAATNEKLFF.

V usage is TRBV29-1 and J usage is TRBJ1-2; no clear D. From germline, CDR1 is SQVTM and CDR2 ANQGSEA. V was clipped by 7 bases and J by 3 bases, with 9 bases between them. CDR3 length: 11 residues. The CDR3 is CSATFYYGYTF. Here the CDR3 DNA reads TGCAGCGCCACTTTCTACTATGGCTACACCTTC.

The rearrangement links TRBV30 to TRBJ2-7; D unresolved. This CDR3 is 13 amino acids long. Germline lookup yields CDR1 GTSNPN and CDR2 SVGIG (reference sequence). V lost 4 bases to trimming and J lost 2 bases, with 12 bases between them. CDR3 sequence reads: CAWIRAGTYEQYF. The CDR3 nucleotides read TGTGCCTGGATTAGGGCCGGTACCTACGAGCAGTACTTC.

The J gene is TRBJ2-1, the V gene TRBV29-1; D unclear. The CDR3 consists of 15 residues. The germline gives CDR1 SQVTM, CDR2 ANQGSEA. V lost 1 base to trimming and J lost 0 bases, with 10 bases between them. CDR3 bases: TGCAGCGTTGAAGGGGCTACCCGCTCCTACAATGAGCAGTTCTTC. It yields the protein CSVEGATRSYNEQFF.

A remark on this clonotype: At one of its ends the junction is not consistent with the germline gene, which may arise from a read error. The V and J genes are TRBV4-1 and TRBJ1-2, with D unclear. The CDR3 covers 18 residues. CDR1 and CDR2 from the germline V gene are MGHRA and YSYEKL. The CDR3 region has the DNA TGCGCCAGCAGTCAAGTAGGAGCGGGGTTACGGGATAACTATGGCTACACCTTC. It is translated as CASSQVGAGLRDNYGYTF.

This clonotype has a single count. The genes are TRBV3-1 and TRBJ1-2; 8 nucleotides line up with TRBD1. Germline values: CDR1 LGHDT, CDR2 YNNKEL (reference sequence). The CDR3 has 15 amino acids. V gave up 4 bases and J gave up 2 bases; unmatched junction bases: 6. CDR3 loop: CASSRGQGFNYGYTF. The CDR3 nucleotides read TGTGCCAGCAGCCGTGGACAGGGTTTCAACTATGGCTACACCTTC.

The chain couples TRBV9 to TRBJ2-3; D unclear. Trimming left V 4 bases short and J 5 bases short, with 11 bases between. The CDR3 covers 13 residues. Germline V gene data show CDR1 as SGDLS and CDR2 as YYNGEE. CDR3 residues: CASSPRLGDTQYF. The CDR3 coding sequence is TGTGCCAGCAGCCCCCGACTGGGAGATACGCAGTATTTT.

The chain has TRBV7-9 and TRBJ1-1; the D gene is possibly TRBD1 (5 bases). Trimming removed 2 bases from V and 1 base from J, with 8 bases in between. CDR1 is SEHNR and CDR2 is FQNEAQ in the germline V gene (reference sequence). This CDR3 region has 14 residues. The CDR3 bases are TGTGCCAGCAGCTTAATCGGACAGAACACTGAAGCTTTCTTT. Translating it yields CASSLIGQNTEAFF.

As for this clonotype: Germline and junction disagree at one end, which may indicate a read error. The rearrangement joins TRBV7-7 to TRBJ2-3, with a tentative D call TRBD2 (5 bases). The CDR3 totals 15 residues. From germline, CDR1 is SSHAT and CDR2 FNYEAQ (reference sequence). In nucleotides, the CDR3 is TGTGCTAGCAGCCCGGGAACCCGGAACGTAGATACGCAGTATTTT. It encodes CASSPGTRNVDTQYF.